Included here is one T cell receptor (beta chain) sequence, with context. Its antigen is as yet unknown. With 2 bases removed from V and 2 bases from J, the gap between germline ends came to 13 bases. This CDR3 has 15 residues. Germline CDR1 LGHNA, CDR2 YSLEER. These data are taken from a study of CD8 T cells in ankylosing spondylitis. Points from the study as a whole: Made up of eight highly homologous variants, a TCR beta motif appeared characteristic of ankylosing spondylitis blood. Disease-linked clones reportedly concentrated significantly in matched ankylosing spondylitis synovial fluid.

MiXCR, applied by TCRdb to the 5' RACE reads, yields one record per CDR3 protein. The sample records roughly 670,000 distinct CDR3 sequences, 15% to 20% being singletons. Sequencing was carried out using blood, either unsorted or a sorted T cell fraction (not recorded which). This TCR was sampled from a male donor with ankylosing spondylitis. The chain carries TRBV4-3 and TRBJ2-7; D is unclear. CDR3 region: CASSQFSGGPYEQYF. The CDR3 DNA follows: TGCGCCAGCAGCCAATTCTCCGGCGGACCCTACGAGCAGTACTTC.